The text below deals with one T cell receptor (beta chain). The target of this receptor is not known. Base quality data are lacking; no much larger clone is found one base away. CDR1 and CDR2 (SGHTS, YDEGEE) derive from the germline V gene. After removal of 4 bases from V and 7 bases from J, the junction retains 9 bases not matched to a gene. The CDR3 spans 15 residues, from the cysteine through the phenylalanine. Just the 45-base CDR3 DNA is kept, in frame starting at base 1. TCRbeta CDR3 regions were amplified from genomic DNA using the immunoSEQ Assay, a bias-controlled multiplex PCR. Regarding the original processing steps: Nucleated cell counts per sample were estimated from amplification of reference gene primers within the assay. To quantify the absolute abundance of each unique TCRbeta CDR3 rearrangement, sequence reads were collapsed and filtered. For each sample, productive Simpson clonality was calculated as the square root of Simpson's diversity index over productive rearrangements. This immuneACCESS table, as held by TCRdb, lists in-frame sequences with V and J called but not all clones. Of the missing ones, under half trace to an unresolved V gene in checked studies; the others have no known cause. V, J and clone size reflect that table, while D and trimming were determined from the DNA. Present in this sample are 65,000 to 85,000 clones, 80% to 90% of which were seen just once. The ten largest clones capture around 4.4% of the sample.

The collaborating institutions used their own protocols to collect whole blood in K2EDTA tubes. For TCRbeta analysis, collaborator samples were shipped as frozen whole blood, as isolated PBMCs, or as DNA extracted from either sample type. This specimen comes from a study of blood T cell repertoires in COVID-19 (dated by TCRdb to between 2020 and 2021). Looking at the study overall: The collaborator samples originated in the United States, Italy and Spain and spanned the acute and convalescent phases of COVID-19. The material from the prospective study consisted of cDNA or gDNA derived from T cells, B-cell-depleted T cells, or PBMCs. The dataset comprised deeply sampled blood TCRbeta repertoires from subjects exposed to, actively infected with, or recovered from COVID-19. A freely available public database, intended as a resource for researchers studying the immune response to SARS-CoV-2, is where the repertoires were released. The samples were drawn from the first 160 participants of the ongoing ImmuneRACE study and from roughly 1,300 subjects provided by 6 global collaborators. The sample metadata nearly always contained a de-identified subject ID, COVID-19 status, age in years and sex. Where available, HLA class I and class II types were obtained from metadata supplied by the sample provider rather than from assay-based typing.

Findings and caveats that apply to the study as a whole: The quantity of clinical and demographic metadata differed by source and by participant and was supplied without curation.

The sequence links TRBV5-8 to TRBJ2-7; 12 central nucleotides agree with TRBD1. The sequence derives from a man aged 45-65 years with active COVID-19. The specimen was peripheral blood. The DNA sequence is as follows: TGTGCCAGCAGCGTACCGGGACAGGGGGCGAGAGAGCAGTACTTC. Its protein is CASSVPGQGAREQYF.